This entry concerns a single TCR beta chain. The authors' processing: Amplification of reference gene primers was used by the study to estimate nucleated cell counts. Sequencing was performed with immunoSEQ multiplex PCR; in TCRdb, only in-frame clones are kept and a portion is missing. V and J calls and clone size are those listed in that table; D and trimming were worked out from the DNA. The sample contains 150,000 or so clones, 85% to 90% of which appear only once. These data belong to a study of blood T cell repertoires in COVID-19. The wider study: Both acute and convalescent COVID-19 samples were obtained from the United States, Italy and Spain. PBMCs, B-cell-depleted T cells, or T cells provided the cDNA or gDNA that made up the material.

Per germline, CDR1 SGHTA and CDR2 FQGNSA. The CDR3 has 14 amino acids. V dropped 0 bases and J dropped 4 bases, with 9 bases sitting between them. The clonotype was recovered from a woman in her sixties or seventies with acute or convalescent COVID-19. The chain recombines TRBV7-2 with TRBJ1-2, with D perhaps matching TRBD1 (5 bases). Sequences were obtained from peripheral blood. In nucleotides, the CDR3 is TGTGCCAGCAGCTTAGCCAGTGGGGCCTATGGCTACACCTTC. The encoded protein is CASSLASGAYGYTF.